This TCR beta chain was sequenced during a study of CD8 T cells in Susac syndrome. Trimming cost V 2 bases and J 0 bases; bases outside gene matches: 7. Per germline, CDR1 SEHNR and CDR2 FQNEAQ (reference sequence). CDR3 length: 18 residues. With random hexamers, reverse transcription was performed on about 0.5 to 1 ug of RNA. An immunoSEQ multiplex PCR generated amplified TCR beta CDR3 products spanning 54 Vbeta and 13 Jbeta. Via MiXCR, TCRdb re-called the immunoSEQ multiplex PCR reads, giving one row per CDR3 protein. The data show some 120,000 distinct CDR3 sequences, approximately 96% seen once. The genes are TRBV7-9 and TRBJ2-6; 7 bases line up with TRBD1. The source is a human donor in good health. What was sequenced was CD4+ T cells from PBMCs. CDR3 region: CASSLPGQRTSGANVLTF. In nucleotides, the CDR3 is TGTGCCAGCAGCTTACCGGGACAGAGGACCTCTGGGGCCAACGTCCTGACTTTC.